The clone carrying this T cell receptor beta chain was detected ten times or more. Its antigen is currently unknown. TCRdb passed the 5' RACE reads through MiXCR, listing each CDR3 protein once. The sample includes around 140,000 distinct CDR3 sequences, approximately 5.7% of them seen just once. This entry is derived from a study of T-cell memory formation after mild COVID-19. V lost 7 bases to trimming and J lost 6 bases; unmatched junction nucleotides: 6. The CDR3 runs to 14 residues. The germline V gene encodes CDR1 SEHNR and CDR2 FQNEAQ (reference sequence). Study-level findings and limits: Nothing showed for sure that second-wave clones peaking on day 37 were SARS-CoV-2 specific.

The gene calls are TRBV7-9 and TRBJ2-1; 10 bases align to TRBD1. The origin of this receptor is an adult woman who had mild COVID-19 (a few samples of this study predate the infection). Cell type and time point are not known. Material for sequencing was PBMCs or a T cell subset sorted from them (not recorded which). The DNA for the CDR3 is TGTGCCAGCACATTCGGGACAGGGGCCAATGAGCAGTTCTTC. Protein product: CASTFGTGANEQFF.